The text below deals with one T cell receptor (beta chain). The antigen is unknown. Clones were sequenced by immunoSEQ multiplex PCR, and TCRdb holds only the in-frame ones, with some missing. The repertoire holds 2.3 million or so clones, with approximately 93% as singletons. With V trimmed by 4 bases and J by 4 bases, 8 bases remained unmatched. The CDR3 is 15 amino acids. The germline CDR1 and CDR2 sequences are SGHRS and YFSETQ. This entry belongs to a study of shared clonotypes between healthy human individuals. Points from the study as a whole: The generation probabilities recorded for non-shared clonotypes fell below those of clonotypes shared by all four donors.

The J gene is TRBJ1-1, the V gene TRBV5-1, with 9 bases fitting TRBD1. The sequence was obtained from a man between 18 and 29 years old in good health. Some clones in this sample may be carry-over from other donors' samples. The sequencing input was naive CD4+ T cells from PBMCs. Subset: CD45RA+ positively selected. The CDR3 DNA reads as TGCGCCAGCAGCCCGGGACAGGGAGAGACCACTGAAGCTTTCTTT. Amino acids: CASSPGQGETTEAFF.